The sequence of this T cell receptor (beta chain) was determined in a study of T cell responses to AZD1222 COVID-19 vaccine. Profiling relied on immunoSEQ multiplex PCR, and the TCRdb table lists in-frame clones only, not all of them. The data show around 94,000 clones, more than 85% seen once. Note on this clone: Its antigen remains unknown.

This CDR3 is built from 13 residues. The germline gives CDR1 MNHEY, CDR2 SVGAGI. V was pared by 4 bases and J by 2 bases, with 6 bases between. Findings and caveats of the study: The span of vaccine-associated CD4 TCRs extended across spike, with dominance at 160-218 and 743-854.

Sequencing used peripheral blood, obtained on day 0 of AZD1222 vaccination. The TCR comes from an adult in good health. V is TRBV6-5 and J is TRBJ2-1; D not resolved. CDR3 loop: CASSSTAYNEQFF. In DNA, the CDR3 is TGTGCCAGCAGTTCGACTGCCTACAATGAGCAGTTCTTC.